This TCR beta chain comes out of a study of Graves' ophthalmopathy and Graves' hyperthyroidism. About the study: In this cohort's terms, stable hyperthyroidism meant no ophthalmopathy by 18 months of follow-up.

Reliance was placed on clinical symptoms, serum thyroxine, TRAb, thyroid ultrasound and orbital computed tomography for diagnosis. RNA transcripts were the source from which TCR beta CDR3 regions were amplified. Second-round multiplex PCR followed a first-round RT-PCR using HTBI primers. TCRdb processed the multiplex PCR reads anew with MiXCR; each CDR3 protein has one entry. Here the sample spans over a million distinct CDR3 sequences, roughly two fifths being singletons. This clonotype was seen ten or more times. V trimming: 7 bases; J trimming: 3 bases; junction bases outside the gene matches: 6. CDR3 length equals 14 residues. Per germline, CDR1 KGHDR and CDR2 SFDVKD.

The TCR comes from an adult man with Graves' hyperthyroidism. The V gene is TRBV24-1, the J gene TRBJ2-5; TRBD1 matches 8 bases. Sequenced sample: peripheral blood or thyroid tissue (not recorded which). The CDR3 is CATRPRGREETQYF. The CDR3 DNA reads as TGTGCCACCAGGCCCAGGGGGCGAGAAGAGACCCAGTACTTC.